This entry is about one T cell receptor (beta chain). This record belongs to a study of OX40 agonist ivuxolimab in advanced cancers. Study as a whole: Ivuxolimab, an agonistic anti-OX40 (CD134) antibody, was given to patients. Dose-escalation patients suffered from hepatocellular carcinoma, melanoma, renal cell or head and neck cancer. Subjects had a mean age of around 60 years, with a range of about 23 to 79; 82.7% were male.

The CDR3 has 19 amino acids. J was trimmed by 2 bases and V by 1 base; bases with no gene match: 11. Per germline, CDR1 LGHNA and CDR2 YNFKEQ. This table comes from immunoSEQ multiplex PCR, and its TCRdb copy is limited to in-frame clones, with some not included. Of approximately 63,000 clones in the sample, roughly nine tenths are singletons; the top ten hold roughly 6%. This clonotype was sampled from an adult with an advanced solid tumor such as melanoma, head and neck, liver or kidney cancer. This sample comprised CD4+ or CD8+ T cells sorted from blood, obtained in a trial of the OX40 agonist ivuxolimab. The chain uses TRBV4-2 and TRBJ1-5; 10 bases line up with TRBD1. DNA for the CDR3: TGTGCCAGCAGCCAAGGGACAGGGGGAAGGTTTTTCGGCAATCAGCCCCAGCATTTT. This codes for CASSQGTGGRFFGNQPQHF.